This TCR beta chain was recovered during a study of cytomegalovirus exposure and HLA in healthy donors. Overall study results and limits: Upon later analysis, TCR association rates were observed to vary by HLA locus, being highest for DRB1 and lowest for HLA-C.

On this clone itself: What it recognizes is unknown.

The PCR employed 60 Vbeta primers together with 13 Jbeta primers. Libraries were prepared by immunoSEQ multiplex PCR; TCRdb keeps only in-frame clonotypes and omits some of them. The sample contains 99,000 or so clones, 70% to 80% of which appear only once. CDR3 size: 15 residues. After removal of 2 bases from V and 8 bases from J, the junction contained 11 bases not matched to a gene. Germline loops: CDR1 SGHRS, CDR2 YFSETQ. This receptor was taken from a man aged 25-45 years in good health and CMV-seronegative. The sequencing input was PBMCs. This rearrangement joins TRBV5-1 to TRBJ1-2; 8 positions match TRBD1. The CDR3 sequence is CASSFEGTRGRGYTF. CDR3 nucleotides: TGCGCCAGCAGCTTCGAGGGTACCAGGGGGCGAGGCTACACCTTC. The complete variable domain, with remaining parts taken from reference TRBV5-1 and TRBJ1-2, reads KAGVTQTPRYLIKTRGQQVTLSCSPISGHRSVSWYQQTPGQGLQFLFEYFSETQRNKGNFPGRFSGRQFSNSRSEMNVSTLELGDSALYLCASSFEGTRGRGYTFGSGTRLTVV.